The source of this TCR beta chain is a study of blood T cells in healthy people across ages. Next came a second PCR, run for about 7 to 12 cycles, which used a sample-barcoded 5' primer along with a J-beta primer mix. MiXCR, applied by TCRdb to the 5' RACE reads, yields one record per CDR3 protein. In the table there are 2 million or so distinct CDR3 sequences, just under 50% of which are singletons. The CDR3 sequence is 16 residues long. Looked up from germline, CDR1 is SEHNR and CDR2 is FQNEAQ (reference sequence). The genes are TRBV7-9 and TRBJ2-7; 11 bases fit TRBD2. Judging by the DNA end, TRBJ2-5 fits better; the J call may be wrong. The receptor was derived from a woman aged 40 to 50 in good health. Sequencing input: blood. CDR3 DNA: TGTGCCAGCAGCCTTTCGTCGACTAGCGGGACAGAGACCCAGTACTTC. This translates into CASSLSSTSGTETQYF.